Listed below are T cell receptor beta chains from one sample, sequenced in a study of T cells in localized non-small cell lung cancer. Sequenced by immunoSEQ multiplex PCR; TCRdb stores in-frame clones only, minus some. Found here are under 65,000 clones, 70% to 90% of them singletons; the top ten hold about 20%. The sample was peripheral blood, taken before any cancer treatment. These receptors were taken from a man between 40 and 70 years old with stage I squamous cell lung carcinoma. The CDR3 runs from the conserved cysteine through the conserved F or W. The D gene is left open where the match is weak. Where a row states a size, it is once, few, many or the class of an expanded clone; other rows omit it.

j_call v_call d_call clone_size cdr3_length cdr3_nt cdr3_aa
TRBJ1-2 TRBV4-1 - - 13 TGCGCCAGCAGCCAAGATAGGCAGCGAGGCTACACCTTC CASSQDRQRGYTF
TRBJ2-7 TRBV5-1 - - 15 TGCGCCAGCAGCCGAGCGGACAGACTTCCAAACGAGCAGTACTTC CASSRADRLPNEQYF
TRBJ2-2 TRBV30 - - 14 TGTGCCTGGAGAGGGGGGATGGGCACCGGGGAGCTGTTTTTT CAWRGGMGTGELFF
TRBJ2-2 TRBV4-2 - - 16 TGTGCCAGCAGCCCGCGAACGACAGGGAACACCGGGGAGCTGTTTTTT CASSPRTTGNTGELFF
TRBJ2-1 TRBV7-7 - - 14 TGTGCTAGCAGCCCGTTACAGGACTACAATGAGCAGTTCTTC CASSPLQDYNEQFF
TRBJ2-7 TRBV7-9 - - 15 TGTGCCAGCAGCCCGCGAGGTGAGGGGAGCTACGAGCAGTACTTC CASSPRGEGSYEQYF
TRBJ2-7 TRBV28 TRBD2 - 15 TGTGCCAGCAGTCCCCCGGGCGGGAGGGCCTACGAGCAGTACTTC CASSPPGGRAYEQYF
TRBJ2-7 TRBV11-3 - - 13 TGTGCCAGCAGCTCAGAACAGGGTGGGGAGCAGTACTTC CASSSEQGGEQYF
TRBJ2-3 TRBV19 TRBD2 - 18 TGTGCCAGTAGTGGGGGGCTAGCGGGAGTCCCTAGCACAGATACGCAGTATTTT CASSGGLAGVPSTDTQYF
TRBJ1-1 TRBV28 - - 16 TGTGCCAGCAGTTCCGGTAAAGGCCGCCTGAACACTGAAGCTTTCTTT CASSSGKGRLNTEAFF
TRBJ2-1 TRBV7-9 - - 15 TGTGCCAGCAGTTCCGGGACGGATTCCTACAATGAGCAGTTCTTC CASSSGTDSYNEQFF
TRBJ1-1 TRBV10-2 - - 11 TGCGCCAGCAGTGGGGGGCAAAGTGCTTTCTTT CASSGGQSAFF
TRBJ1-5 TRBV2 - few 13 TGTGCCAGCAGTGGCTTGACTGGGCAGCCCCAGCATTTT CASSGLTGQPQHF
TRBJ1-1 TRBV5-1 - few 15 TGCGCCAGCAGCTTGGGGAATGTACCGAACACTGAAGCTTTCTTT CASSLGNVPNTEAFF
TRBJ1-1 TRBV11-2 TRBD1 - 18 TGTGCCAGCAGCTTAGATATGTGGCCTCGACAGGGCATCGCTGAAGCTTTCTTT CASSLDMWPRQGIAEAFF
TRBJ1-4 TRBV6-6 - once 15 TGTGCCAGCAGTCTCGCCAGGGTAACTAATGAAAAACTGTTTTTT CASSLARVTNEKLFF
TRBJ2-1 TRBV19 - - 15 TGTGCCAGTAGTATAGGGCTGAATTCCGGCAATGAGCAGTTCTTC CASSIGLNSGNEQFF
TRBJ1-5 TRBV2 - - 14 TGTGCCAGCAGGGGGAGGGAATCCTCACAGCCCCAGCATTTT CASRGRESSQPQHF
TRBJ2-5 TRBV5-1 - - 14 TGCGCCAGCAGTAACGGACAGATACAAGAGACCCAGTACTTC CASSNGQIQETQYF
TRBJ2-7 TRBV19 TRBD1 - 15 TGTGCCACTCAGGCCTCCCGACAGGGGGCCTACGAGCAGTACTTC CATQASRQGAYEQYF
TRBJ2-3 TRBV18 TRBD2 - 17 TGTGCCAGCTCACCATTGGGGACTAGCGGGCACATTGATACGCAGTATTTT CASSPLGTSGHIDTQYF
TRBJ2-7 TRBV28 TRBD2 - 14 TGTGCCAGCAGCGGGACTAGCGGGTTCTACGAGCAGTACTTC CASSGTSGFYEQYF
TRBJ1-5 TRBV18 - - 14 TGTGCCAGCTCACCCGGAGGGTTGGACCAGCCCCAGCATTTT CASSPGGLDQPQHF
TRBJ2-7 TRBV4-3 TRBD1 - 14 TGCGCCAGCAGCCTCGGGACAGGTGACTTCGAGCAGTACTTC CASSLGTGDFEQYF
TRBJ1-5 TRBV30 TRBD1 - 15 TGTGCCTGGAGCCCCGACAGGGCGAGCAATCAGCCCCAGCATTTT CAWSPDRASNQPQHF
TRBJ1-1 TRBV19 - - 13 TGTGCCAGTGCACGAAGGGGTCTGACTGAAGCTTTCTTT CASARRGLTEAFF
TRBJ1-3 TRBV7-2 - - 14 TGTGCCAGCAGCCCGGGCTCCCCTGGAAACACCATATATTTT CASSPGSPGNTIYF
TRBJ1-1 TRBV5-1 - - 12 TGCGCCAGCAGCTTCGAGGGGATGGGAGCTTTCTTT CASSFEGMGAFF
TRBJ2-1 TRBV15 - - 17 TGTGCCACCAGCATGCCGACAGCTACTACCTCCTACAATGAGCAGTTCTTC CATSMPTATTSYNEQFF
TRBJ2-7 TRBV5-8 TRBD1 - 15 TGTGCCAGCAGCTCCAGGGGGCTAGAATCCTACGAGCAGTACTTC CASSSRGLESYEQYF
TRBJ1-4 TRBV19 - - 15 TGTGCCAGTACCAGCATGGTATCGAATGCCGAAAAACTGTTTTTT CASTSMVSNAEKLFF
TRBJ2-7 TRBV4-1 TRBD2 - 14 TGCGCCAGCAGCCGCGGACTAGCGGCCTACGAGCAGTACTTC CASSRGLAAYEQYF
TRBJ2-7 TRBV6-1 - - 13 TGTGCCAGCAGTGCCTCACAGGGCCGCGAGCAGTACTTC CASSASQGREQYF
TRBJ1-5 TRBV28 TRBD1 - 18 TGTGCCAGCAGGCCCATGAACGCACAGGGGGCACGCAATCAGCCCCAGCATTTT CASRPMNAQGARNQPQHF
TRBJ2-7 TRBV27 - - 14 TGTGCCAGCAGGGGGACACCCGCCGGGGGCGAGCAGTACTTC CASRGTPAGGEQYF
TRBJ2-1 TRBV9 TRBD2 - 12 TGTGCCAGCAGCGTAAGGGAGGGAGAGCAGTTCTTC CASSVREGEQFF
TRBJ1-4 TRBV4-1 - - 17 TGCGCCAGCAGCCAAGATGGGGGAATCGGGGGAGGTGAAAAACTGTTTTTT CASSQDGGIGGGEKLFF
TRBJ1-1 TRBV21-1 - few 14 TGTGCCAGCAGCAATGAGGGGATGAACACTGAAGCTTTCTTT CASSNEGMNTEAFF
TRBJ2-5 TRBV5-5 TRBD2 - 18 TGTGCCAGCAGCCCGGGACTAGCGGGAGTGGGGTACCAAGAGACCCAGTACTTC CASSPGLAGVGYQETQYF
TRBJ1-5 TRBV6-1 - - 14 TGTGCCAGCATTGGCAGGGTGTATAATCAGCCCCAGCATTTT CASIGRVYNQPQHF
TRBJ2-2 TRBV5-1 TRBD2 - 15 TGCGCCAGCAGTAAACTAGCGGGAGGGACCGGGGAGCTGTTTTTT CASSKLAGGTGELFF
TRBJ2-2 TRBV19 TRBD2 - 17 TGTGCCAGTAGTATCGGGACTAGCGGGGCCCTAACCGGGGAGCTGTTTTTT CASSIGTSGALTGELFF
TRBJ2-7 TRBV23-1 TRBD1 - 13 TGCGCCAGCAAGAACAGGGGTAGGGACGAGCAGTACTTC CASKNRGRDEQYF
TRBJ2-1 TRBV19 - few 15 TGTGCCAGTAGTACGACAGACGGCTCCTACAATGAGCAGTTCTTC CASSTTDGSYNEQFF
TRBJ1-1 TRBV11-2 - - 14 TGTGCCAGCATGACCATTACTAAAGCCGCTGAAGCTTTCTTT CASMTITKAAEAFF
TRBJ1-1 TRBV10-2 - - 11 TGCGCCTGCGGGGATTACACTGAAGCTTTCTTT CACGDYTEAFF
TRBJ2-5 TRBV11-3 TRBD2 once 17 TGTGCCAGCAGCACGGGGACTAGCGGGAGTAGCGGAGAGACCCAGTACTTC CASSTGTSGSSGETQYF
TRBJ2-5 TRBV7-2 TRBD2 - 15 TGTGCCAGCAGCTCGACTAGCGGGATCCAGGAGACCCAGTACTTC CASSSTSGIQETQYF
TRBJ1-2 TRBV19 - - 14 TGTGCCAGTAGTTCTTCAGGGGTTAACTATGGCTACACCTTC CASSSSGVNYGYTF
TRBJ1-5 TRBV30 - - 13 TGTGCCTGGAGACAAGGGCTCGGTCAGCCCCAGCATTTT CAWRQGLGQPQHF
TRBJ2-7 TRBV4-3 - - 15 TGCGCCAGCAGCCAAGACCGACAAGGGGGTCGGGAGCAGTACTTC CASSQDRQGGREQYF